Each of the 24 T cell receptor beta chains below was sequenced from the same sample in a study of cytomegalovirus exposure and HLA in healthy donors (dated 2017 in TCRdb). The library was generated by the immunoSEQ multiplex PCR assay. The multiplex PCR relied on a mix of 60 forward primers for TCR Vbeta segments and 13 reverse primers for TCR Jbeta segments. The clones in this table, taken by TCRdb from immuneACCESS, are in-frame only. Not every clone is retained; where verified, under half of the shortfall comes from an unresolved V gene, and the cause of the rest is unknown. This sample holds about 160,000 clones; just under 80% were observed only once. The ten largest make up about 9.7% of the sample. The sequenced sample was PBMCs. These receptor sequences come from a young man in good health and CMV-seropositive.

CDR3 amino acids: CASRETGYNSPLHF. Here the CDR3 DNA reads TGTGCCAGCAGGGAAACGGGATATAATTCACCCCTCCACTTT. This sequence joins TRBV2 and TRBJ1-6; no clear D gene. The V gene's germline CDR1 is SNHLY and CDR2 FYNNEI. The V end was cut by 6 bases, the J end by 4 bases, with 10 bases between. The CDR3 consists of 14 residues.

This clone showed up just once. The chain has TRBV27 and TRBJ2-7; 7 bases align to TRBD2. The germline V gene has CDR1 MNHEY and CDR2 SMNVEV (reference sequence). The J segment lost 2 bases and the V segment lost 3 bases, leaving 4 bases of the junction unmatched. This CDR3 comprises 14 residues. The CDR3: CASSLGGGAYEQYF. The CDR3 bases are TGTGCCAGCAGTTTGGGTGGGGGGGCCTACGAGCAGTACTTC.

The chain joins TRBV27 to TRBJ2-7, with 12 bases identical to TRBD2. CDR1 and CDR2 (germline): MNHEY, SMNVEV (reference sequence). J lost 7 bases, V lost 3 bases, and 7 bases had no gene match. This CDR3 contains 15 residues. CDR3 sequence reads: CASSFKLAGGGEQYF. In DNA, the CDR3 is TGTGCCAGCAGTTTTAAACTAGCGGGAGGTGGTGAGCAGTACTTC.

J is TRBJ1-2 and V is TRBV14, with D unclear. CDR3 length: 15 residues. V lost 2 bases, J lost 0 bases, and 10 bases lay in between. Germline V lookup: CDR1 SGHDN, CDR2 FVKESK. CDR3 coding DNA: TGTGCCAGCAGCCAAACAGCAAACTCTAACTATGGCTACACCTTC. Translating it yields CASSQTANSNYGYTF.

The rearrangement uses TRBV11-1 and TRBJ2-1; possible D gene TRBD1, 5 bases. Trimming left V 3 bases short and J 15 bases short, with 12 bases between. The CDR3 consists of 11 residues. Germline V gives CDR1 SGHAT, CDR2 FQDESV (reference sequence). CDR3 coding DNA: TGTGCCAGCAGCTTGGGGCCCGGCGTGTTCTTC. Its translation: CASSLGPGVFF. Variable domain in full (rest from reference TRBV11-1 and TRBJ2-1): EAEVAQSPRYKITEKSQAVAFWCDPISGHATLYWYRQILGQGPELLVQFQDESVVDDSQLPKDRFSAERLKGVDSTLKIQPAELGDSAMYLCASSLGPGVFFGPGTRLTVL.

This rearrangement joins TRBV4-2 to TRBJ2-7; TRBD2 aligns across 7 bases. This CDR3 contains 14 residues. With V trimmed by 1 base and J by 3 bases, 3 bases remained unmatched. Looked up from germline, CDR1 is LGHNA and CDR2 is YNFKEQ. CDR3 loop: CASSQGRENYEQYF. The CDR3 nucleotides are TGTGCCAGCAGCCAAGGGCGGGAGAACTACGAGCAGTACTTC.

The CDR3 region is CASSQDWTSGRGEQYF. As DNA, the CDR3 is TGCGCCAGCAGCCAAGATTGGACTAGCGGGAGAGGGGAGCAGTACTTC. The V and J genes are TRBV4-3 and TRBJ2-7; TRBD2 matches 13 bases. The length of the CDR3 is 16 residues. The germline gives CDR1 LGHNA, CDR2 YSLEER. V dropped 0 bases and J dropped 7; count of bases not matched to a gene: 6.

In DNA, the CDR3 is TGCGCCAGCAGCTTGCAGATAACCCAAGAGACCCAGTACTTC. It codes for CASSLQITQETQYF. V is TRBV5-1 and J is TRBJ2-5; no clear D. The CDR3 consists of 14 residues. Trimming pared 1 base from V and 1 base from J, leaving 8 bases between. Germline values: CDR1 SGHRS, CDR2 YFSETQ.

The rearrangement uses TRBV10-3 and TRBJ2-1, with D possibly being TRBD2 (7 bases). The germline gives CDR1 ENHRY, CDR2 SYGVKD. Between the trimmed V and J ends, which lost 7 bases and 7 bases, there was a span of 23 bases. The CDR3 has 16 amino acids. DNA for the CDR3: TGTGCCATCATGATTAGTGGGGGGGCCGGTAGGAATGAGCAGTTCTTC. Translated: CAIMISGGAGRNEQFF.

The genes are TRBV15 and TRBJ1-5; TRBD1 agrees at 8 bases. The CDR3 has 15 residues. Germline lookup yields CDR1 LNHNV and CDR2 YYDKDF (reference sequence). Trimming removed 4 bases from V and 4 bases from J; junction bases left unmatched: 6. This CDR3 reads CATSTDRGDNQPQHF. CDR3 nucleotides: TGTGCCACCAGCACCGACAGGGGCGATAATCAGCCCCAGCATTTT.

The CDR3 spells CASSLSVTSEYNEQFF. In DNA form, the CDR3 reads TGTGCCAGCAGTTTATCTGTGACTAGCGAGTACAATGAGCAGTTCTTC. The chain uses TRBV27 and TRBJ2-1; 8 bases are a match to TRBD2. This CDR3 contains 16 residues. Germline CDR1 MNHEY, CDR2 SMNVEV (reference sequence). Losses at the gene ends were 0 bases for V and 4 bases for J; bases not matched to a gene: 5.

The chain combines TRBV7-9 with TRBJ2-1; 8 bases are a match to TRBD2. CDR1 is SEHNR, CDR2 FQNEAQ, per germline (reference sequence). The length of the CDR3 is 14 residues. Losses at the gene ends were 7 bases for V and 4 bases for J; bases not matched to a gene: 6. As DNA, the CDR3 is TGTGCCAGCAACATTAGCGGGACTTACAATGAGCAGTTCTTC. Its translation is CASNISGTYNEQFF.

The rearrangement links TRBV5-1 to TRBJ2-7; 10 nucleotides align to TRBD2. CDR1 is SGHRS and CDR2 is YFSETQ in the germline V gene. The CDR3 spans 17 residues. Trimming removed 0 bases from V and 2 bases from J; junction bases left unmatched: 8. Here the CDR3 reads CASSLGMGLASAYEQYF. In DNA, the CDR3 is TGCGCCAGCAGCTTGGGAATGGGACTAGCGTCAGCCTACGAGCAGTACTTC.

The genes are TRBV6-1 and TRBJ2-2, with 11 nucleotides matching TRBD2. The CDR3 length is 15 residues. Trimming at V came to 8 bases and at J to 4 bases, leaving 6 bases not matched to a gene. CDR1 is MNHNS and CDR2 is SASEGT in the germline V gene. This CDR3 reads CASGVGLAGTGELFF. The CDR3 DNA reads TGTGCCAGCGGGGTTGGACTAGCGGGCACCGGGGAGCTGTTTTTT.

This clone appeared a single time. The chain combines TRBV9 with TRBJ2-1; D gene ambiguous. Trimming cost V 0 bases and J 0 bases, with 10 bases left between them. The CDR3 has 16 amino acids. CDR1 and CDR2 (germline): SGDLS, YYNGEE. This CDR3 is CASSVDGFSSYNEQFF. CDR3 nucleotide sequence: TGTGCCAGCAGCGTAGACGGGTTCAGCTCCTACAATGAGCAGTTCTTC.

The J gene is TRBJ2-4, the V gene TRBV5-1; unclear D gene. V was clipped by 0 bases and J by 5 bases, with 9 bases between them. Germline V gene data show CDR1 as SGHRS and CDR2 as YFSETQ. The CDR3 covers 14 residues. Written as DNA, the CDR3 is TGCGCCAGCAGCTTGGGTGGCCCCCAAAACATTCAGTACTTC. Its translation is CASSLGGPQNIQYF.

J is TRBJ2-3 and V is TRBV9; no firm D call. Germline lookup yields CDR1 SGDLS and CDR2 YYNGEE. Trimming removed 0 bases at V and 0 bases at J, with 17 bases between. The CDR3 runs to 18 residues. The CDR3 sequence: CASSVDGGPNPSTDTQYF. The CDR3 DNA follows: TGTGCCAGCAGCGTAGACGGTGGGCCGAACCCTAGCACAGATACGCAGTATTTT.

This chain uses TRBV28 with TRBJ2-5; perhaps TRBD2 as D (5 bases). V dropped 6 bases and J dropped 9 bases, with 14 bases sitting between them. Germline CDR1 is MDHEN and CDR2 is SYDVKM. The CDR3 spans 12 residues. The CDR3 DNA reads as TGTGCCAGCAGCCCCGTTTTCGGGGCCCAGTACTTC. Its protein is CASSPVFGAQYF.

This clone was detected once. The genes are TRBV7-6 and TRBJ1-5; 10 nucleotides match TRBD1. In germline, CDR1 is SGHVS, CDR2 FNYEAQ. CDR3 length equals 17 residues. Trimming removed 5 bases from V and 0 bases from J; junction bases left unmatched: 7. The CDR3 loop reads CASSLGTGDNSNQPQHF. The CDR3 nucleotides are TGTGCCAGCAGCCTCGGGACAGGGGATAATAGCAATCAGCCCCAGCATTTT.

CDR3 in amino acids: CASSVGVAGGNLYNEQFF. DNA of the CDR3: TGTGCCAGCAGCGTAGGGGTAGCGGGAGGGAATTTATACAATGAGCAGTTCTTC. The J gene is TRBJ2-1, the V gene TRBV9, with TRBD2 identical over 11 bases. This CDR3 spans 18 amino acids. V gave up 0 bases and J gave up 4 bases; unmatched junction bases: 9. Germline loops: CDR1 SGDLS, CDR2 YYNGEE.

V is TRBV10-1 and J is TRBJ1-6, with a possible D match to TRBD1 (6 bases). Per germline, CDR1 WNHNN and CDR2 SYGVQD (reference sequence). V lost 6 bases and J 10 bases, leaving 13 bases between the germline ends. This CDR3 is built from 13 residues. This CDR3 reads CASRRNRESPLHF. The CDR3 DNA reads as TGCGCCAGCAGGAGAAACAGGGAATCACCCCTCCACTTT.

V is TRBV9 and J is TRBJ2-1; D perhaps matches TRBD2 (6 bases). Germline values: CDR1 SGDLS, CDR2 YYNGEE. CDR3 length: 16 amino acids. V was clipped by 0 bases and J by 2 bases, with 12 bases between them. The CDR3 bases are TGTGCCAGCAGCGTAGTTGGAGCGGGCACCTACAATGAGCAGTTCTTC. Its translation is CASSVVGAGTYNEQFF.

The chain is built from TRBV4-1 and TRBJ1-2; possibly TRBD1 for D (6 bases). With 0 bases removed from V and 8 bases from J, the gap between germline ends came to 16 bases. This CDR3 region has 15 residues. Germline CDR1 reads MGHRA; CDR2 reads YSYEKL. CDR3 bases: TGCGCCAGCAGCCAAGATACCGGACAGCTCCAAGGCTACACCTTC. This encodes CASSQDTGQLQGYTF.

The rearrangement uses TRBV9 and TRBJ1-6, with 8 bases fitting TRBD1. The CDR3 has 14 amino acids. Germline assignment: CDR1 SGDLS and CDR2 YYNGEE. V was pared by 0 bases and J by 13 bases, with 6 bases of the junction left unmatched. The CDR3 is CASSVDPQGGPLHF. The CDR3 region has the DNA TGTGCCAGCAGCGTAGACCCACAGGGGGGGCCCCTCCACTTT.